This entry describes one TCR beta chain. Its antigen is unidentified. These data are taken from a study of vaccination and CD4 T cells after COVID-19. Cultured CD4+ T cell DNA was sequenced using the Oncomine TCR Beta short-read assay. One entry per CDR3 protein results from TCRdb running MiXCR on the PCR reads. The data contain roughly 10,000 distinct CDR3 sequences, around 73% of them seen just once; the ten biggest clones take up under 8.5%. Treatment: approximately 9-day PBMC culture with coronavirus spike peptide pools or control peptides (ViraFEST assay). Peptide pool stimulation in ViraFEST expanded antigen-specific T cells, whose TCRs were then sequenced. Trimming cost V 1 base and J 6 bases, with 12 bases left between them. This CDR3 contains 15 residues. Germline CDR1 is SEHNR and CDR2 is FQNEAQ (reference sequence).

This sequence joins TRBV7-9 and TRBJ2-2; D possibly corresponds to TRBD1 (5 bases). Sequencing input: CD4+ T cells from blood, cultured in vitro. The TCR was taken from a human donor who had recovered from COVID-19. CDR3 in amino acids: CASSLDDGAAGELFF. The CDR3 nucleotides are TGTGCCAGCAGCTTAGATGATGGGGCTGCCGGGGAGCTGTTTTTT.